Sequencing of this T cell receptor (beta chain) was carried out in a study of blood T cell repertoires in COVID-19. Study-wide context: T cells, B-cell-depleted T cells, or PBMCs provided the cDNA or gDNA that served as material.

Trimming at V came to 4 bases and at J to 0 bases, leaving 13 bases not matched to a gene. The CDR3 runs 20 residues. Germline values: CDR1 LGHDT, CDR2 YNNKEL (reference sequence). This table comes from immunoSEQ multiplex PCR, and its TCRdb copy is limited to in-frame clones, with some not included. The sample gives tens of thousands of clones, about 86% of which show up once; about a fifth is in the top ten. This chain uses TRBV3-1 (or the pseudogene TRBV3-2) with TRBJ2-3; 13 bases line up with TRBD2. Material for sequencing was peripheral blood. The receptor was isolated from a woman over 75 in a cohort sampled during active or convalescent COVID-19. The CDR3 sequence is CASSLQTSGRGTRSTDTQYF. DNA of the CDR3: TGTGCCAGCAGCCTCCAAACTAGCGGGAGGGGGACCCGTAGCACAGATACGCAGTATTTT.